This entry lists 27 T cell receptor beta chains sequenced from one sample in a study of blood T cell repertoires in COVID-19. TCRdb's table, derived via immunoSEQ multiplex PCR, lists solely in-frame clones and lacks some. The table records more than 200,000 clones, approximately 87% of them present only once. The sample was peripheral blood. These receptors were obtained from a woman in her 70s with active or convalescent COVID-19.

V usage is TRBV7-3 and J usage is TRBJ2-3; 11 positions match TRBD2. The CDR3 covers 13 residues. Germline values: CDR1 SGHTA, CDR2 FQGTGA. V shed 9 bases and J 1 base; nucleotides not matched to a gene: 0. CDR3 sequence reads: CASSGGGTDTQYF. CDR3 sequence (DNA): TGTGCCAGTAGCGGGGGGGGCACAGATACGCAGTATTTT.

This clone occurred a few times. The chain links TRBV4-1 to TRBJ2-2, with D perhaps matching TRBD2 (6 bases). Looked up from germline, CDR1 is MGHRA and CDR2 is YSYEKL. V was cut by 4 bases and J by 6 bases, with 18 bases left in between. There are 16 residues in the CDR3. CDR3 sequence: CASSPTSSGFAGELFF. Written as DNA, the CDR3 is TGCGCCAGCAGCCCAACTAGCTCCGGGTTCGCCGGGGAGCTGTTTTTT.

The chain has TRBV7-2 and TRBJ1-4; D uncertain. The V gene lost 3 bases and the J gene lost 7 bases, with 12 bases spanning the gap. Germline V lookup: CDR1 SGHTA, CDR2 FQGNSA. CDR3 length: 14 amino acids. The CDR3 loop is CASSFGGLSEKLFF. CDR3 bases: TGTGCCAGCAGCTTTGGAGGACTGAGTGAAAAACTGTTTTTT.

The rearrangement uses TRBV5-1 and TRBJ2-1; possibly TRBD2 for D (5 bases). Germline V gives CDR1 SGHRS, CDR2 YFSETQ. The CDR3 is 17 residues long. The V and J ends lost 1 base and 7 bases respectively, with 21 bases between them. CDR3 amino acids: CASSLRKSGPPQNEQFF. In DNA, the CDR3 is TGCGCCAGCAGCTTGCGTAAAAGCGGCCCCCCCCAAAATGAGCAGTTCTTC.

The chain is built from TRBV14 and TRBJ2-7; TRBD1 is a possible D gene (6 bases). The germline V and J ends were trimmed by 2 bases and 8 bases, with 7 bases remaining between them. The CDR3 totals 11 residues. Per the germline V gene, CDR1 is SGHDN and CDR2 is FVKESK. CDR3 residues: CASSQQGQQYF. The CDR3 DNA reads as TGTGCCAGCAGCCAACAGGGGCAGCAGTACTTC.

The V call is TRBV30, the J call TRBJ1-2; D remains ambiguous. Trimming took 2 bases from V and 0 from J, leaving 25 bases between them. This CDR3 has 19 amino acids. Germline loops: CDR1 GTSNPN, CDR2 SVGIG (reference sequence). In nucleotides, the CDR3 is TGTGCCTGGAGTCCCCCGACCTATATACTTAGCTCCTCTAACTATGGCTACACCTTC. As protein: CAWSPPTYILSSSNYGYTF.

As to this clone: The junction shows a germline mismatch at one end, possibly a read error. The CDR3, as DNA: TGTGCTAGCAGCCTCCGGGGGGACTACGAGCAGTACTTC. Translated, it gives CASSLRGDYEQYF. This chain joins TRBV7-7 and TRBJ2-7; TRBD2 aligns across 7 bases. Germline V gives CDR1 SSHAT, CDR2 FNYEAQ (reference sequence). This CDR3 has 13 amino acids.

This clone was found a few times. The chain links TRBV11-2 to TRBJ1-5; D is ambiguous. The CDR3 runs to 13 residues. The V end was cut by 5 bases, the J end by 3 bases, with 8 bases between. Germline CDR1 reads SGHAT; CDR2 reads FQNNGV. This chain's CDR3 is CASSEGHNQPQHF. DNA of the CDR3: TGTGCCAGCAGCGAGGGCCACAATCAGCCCCAGCATTTT.

The chain joins TRBV6-5 to TRBJ1-1; TRBD1 is a possible D gene (5 bases). The germline V and J ends were trimmed by 6 bases and 3 bases, with 11 bases remaining between them. The CDR3 length is 13 residues. The germline V gene has CDR1 MNHEY and CDR2 SVGAGI. CDR3 sequence (DNA): TGTGCCAGCAGCCCGCCGGGGGACACTGAAGCTTTCTTT. Translation gives CASSPPGDTEAFF.

V gene TRBV4-3 combines with J gene TRBJ1-4, with D perhaps TRBD1 (6 bases). V was pared by 0 bases and J by 6 bases, with 17 bases between. There are 17 residues in the CDR3. The germline V gene encodes CDR1 LGHNA and CDR2 YSLEER. In nucleotides, the CDR3 is TGCGCCAGCAGCCAAGATCGGGGGGCCCGGGGTGATGAAAAACTGTTTTTT. Translating it yields CASSQDRGARGDEKLFF.

The chain uses TRBV5-1 and TRBJ1-1; 11 bases agree with TRBD1. This CDR3 is 12 amino acids long. Unmatched junction bases numbered 3, after V lost 7 bases and J lost 7 bases. Germline CDR1 reads SGHRS; CDR2 reads YFSETQ. The CDR3 loop is CASGQGAGEAFF. In DNA, the CDR3 is TGCGCCAGCGGACAGGGGGCCGGTGAAGCTTTCTTT.

The genes are TRBV19 and TRBJ2-2; TRBD1 agrees at 10 bases. CDR1 is LNHDA, CDR2 SQIVND, per germline (reference sequence). The CDR3 runs 15 residues. J was trimmed by 7 bases and V by 5 bases; bases with no gene match: 7. CDR3 in DNA: TGTGCCAGTAGTTACGGGACAGGGGTGATCGGGGAGCTGTTTTTT. Its translation is CASSYGTGVIGELFF.

The V call is TRBV3-1 (or the pseudogene TRBV3-2), the J call TRBJ2-2; D is unresolved. V was cut by 8 bases and J by 6 bases, with 7 bases left in between. CDR1 and CDR2 from the germline V gene are LGHDT and YNNKEL (reference sequence). The CDR3 runs to 11 residues. The CDR3 sequence: CASLLSGELFF. CDR3 coding DNA: TGTGCCAGCCTTCTATCCGGGGAGCTGTTTTTT.

The rearrangement joins TRBV7-2 to TRBJ1-2, with D unclear. The ends were cut back, 5 bases at V and 3 bases at J, with 13 bases in the middle. The length of the CDR3 is 14 residues. Germline V gene lookup returns CDR1 SGHTA and CDR2 FQGNSA. CDR3 loop: CASSLRLAYYGYTF. The DNA of the CDR3 is TGTGCCAGCAGCCTCCGACTCGCGTACTATGGCTACACCTTC.

CDR3 coding DNA: TGTGCCAGCAGTTATCAACCGGGACTCAACACCGGGGAGCTGTTTTTT. The encoded protein is CASSYQPGLNTGELFF. The V gene is TRBV6-5, the J gene TRBJ2-2; D may be TRBD2 (6 bases). Germline values: CDR1 MNHEY, CDR2 SVGAGI. CDR3 length equals 16 residues. Trimming took 3 bases from V and 2 from J, leaving 13 bases between them.

A single count supports this clone. The J gene is TRBJ2-7, the V gene TRBV4-1; D unclear. The CDR3 has 15 residues. Germline assignment: CDR1 MGHRA and CDR2 YSYEKL. V was cut by 2 bases and J by 6 bases, with 17 bases left in between. The CDR3 DNA follows: TGCGCCAGCAGCCAAACCCAGAGAGGTAGTAGCGAGCAGTACTTC. It specifies CASSQTQRGSSEQYF.

The V gene is TRBV28, the J gene TRBJ1-2, with TRBD1 matching over 8 bases. Germline V CDR1 and CDR2: MDHEN, SYDVKM. Unmatched junction bases numbered 6, after V lost 3 bases and J lost 6 bases. This CDR3 contains 14 residues. CDR3 nucleotides: TGTGCCAGCAGTTTGTCGACAGGGGTAAATGGCTACACCTTC. Translation: CASSLSTGVNGYTF.

The chain employs TRBV7-8 and TRBJ2-5, with D possibly being TRBD2 (5 bases). In germline, CDR1 is SGHVS, CDR2 FQNEAQ. V was cut by 6 bases and J by 4 bases, with 21 bases left in between. The CDR3 contains 16 residues. The CDR3 DNA sequence: TGTGCCAGCAGGACGGTAGGCGGGCTATCGGGAGAGACCCAGTACTTC. This translates into CASRTVGGLSGETQYF.

The V call is TRBV5-6, the J call TRBJ1-2; D call uncertain. The germline V gene has CDR1 SGHDT and CDR2 YYEEEE. V lost 0 bases and J 3 bases, leaving 9 bases between the germline ends. This CDR3 is built from 14 residues. The DNA for the CDR3 is TGTGCCAGCAGCTTGGCCTCAGATTACTATGGCTACACCTTC. Residues: CASSLASDYYGYTF.

This clone was found once. The identical CDR3 is also encoded by other nucleotide sequences in the sample. This chain connects TRBV2 to TRBJ1-5; D unresolved. This CDR3 has 14 residues. The germline CDR1 and CDR2 sequences are SNHLY and FYNNEI. Trimming took off 4 bases at V and 4 bases at J, with 11 bases between the two ends. The CDR3 loop is CASSAVEGNQPQHF. CDR3 bases: TGTGCCAGCAGTGCGGTGGAGGGAAATCAGCCCCAGCATTTT. Together with reference TRBV2 and TRBJ1-5, the CDR3 gives the full variable domain: EPEVTQTPSHQVTQMGQEVILRCVPISNHLYFYWYRQILGQKVEFLVSFYNNEISEKSEIFDDQFSVERPDGSNFTLKIRSTKLEDSAMYFCASSAVEGNQPQHFGDGTRLSIL.

The J gene is TRBJ1-1, the V gene TRBV4-2; weak D call: TRBD1 (6 bases). The CDR3 has 15 amino acids. Trimming took off 4 bases at V and 11 bases at J, with 23 bases between the two ends. Germline lookup yields CDR1 LGHNA and CDR2 YNFKEQ. As DNA, the CDR3 is TGTGCCAGCAGCCGCTCGGGGGGGGCAGAAGCCCCGGCTTTCTTT. It codes for CASSRSGGAEAPAFF.

The DNA for the CDR3 is TGTGCCAGCAGCAGGGACAGGGTTGACTATGGCTACACCTTC. It encodes CASSRDRVDYGYTF. The rearrangement links TRBV5-4 to TRBJ1-2; 9 nucleotides match TRBD1. Trimming at V came to 4 bases and at J to 3 bases, leaving 4 bases not matched to a gene. Germline V gene data show CDR1 as SGHNT and CDR2 as YYREEE (reference sequence). The CDR3 length is 14 residues.

This clone was seen only once. The chain joins TRBV30 to TRBJ1-1, with D maybe TRBD1 (6 bases). Germline values: CDR1 GTSNPN, CDR2 SVGIG (reference sequence). This CDR3 contains 13 residues. V was cut by 0 bases and J by 10 bases, with 15 bases left in between. CDR3 nucleotide sequence: TGTGCCTGGAGTGTAGTGGGGGCGGGGGGAGCTTTCTTT. It is translated as CAWSVVGAGGAFF.

The chain carries TRBV4-1 and TRBJ1-2, with D maybe TRBD1 (6 bases). This CDR3 comprises 13 residues. Germline V gene data show CDR1 as MGHRA and CDR2 as YSYEKL. Trimming removed 4 bases from V and 7 bases from J, with 13 bases in between. The CDR3 nucleotides read TGCGCCAGCAGCCCGCAGGGGTTAGGTGGCTACACCTTC. This translates into CASSPQGLGGYTF.

This clone showed up just once. The J gene is TRBJ1-2, the V gene TRBV6-6; D might be TRBD1 (6 bases). CDR1 MNHNY and CDR2 SVGAGI come from the germline V gene (reference sequence). The V end lost 1 base, the J end lost 8 bases, and 14 bases lay between the germline ends. The CDR3 is made up of 14 amino acids. The CDR3, as DNA: TGTGCCAGCAGTTACTTGGGAGGGGGAGAAGGCTACACCTTC. Protein sequence: CASSYLGGGEGYTF.

This chain links TRBV4-2 with TRBJ2-7, with a weak D call TRBD1 (5 bases). This CDR3 is built from 16 residues. The germline V gene encodes CDR1 LGHNA and CDR2 YNFKEQ. V was cut by 1 base and J by 3 bases, with 16 bases left in between. The CDR3 spells CASSQGGAGYHYEQYF. CDR3 coding DNA: TGTGCCAGCAGCCAAGGGGGCGCTGGGTATCACTACGAGCAGTACTTC.

This clone was observed once. This chain connects TRBV19 to TRBJ2-5; D gene uncertain. The germline CDR1 and CDR2 sequences are LNHDA and SQIVND (reference sequence). V was cut by 5 bases and J by 2 bases, with 9 bases left in between. The CDR3 spans 13 residues. The CDR3 protein is CASSEQAQETQYF. In nucleotides, the CDR3 is TGTGCCAGTAGTGAGCAGGCTCAAGAGACCCAGTACTTC.